This T cell receptor beta chain was recovered during a study of OX40 agonist ivuxolimab in advanced cancers. Assay: immunoSEQ multiplex PCR; the TCRdb copy retains only in-frame clones and omits some. The sample has 21,000 or so clones; over 60% are singletons. This CDR3 is built from 15 residues. Germline-derived CDR1 and CDR2 are SGHRS and YFSETQ. The V end was cut by 7 bases, the J end by 2 bases, with 15 bases between. Sequenced material: CD4+ or CD8+ T cells sorted from blood, taken in a trial of the OX40 agonist ivuxolimab. This rearrangement joins TRBV5-1 to TRBJ2-2, with D tentatively TRBD2 (5 bases). The receptor was derived from an adult with an advanced solid tumor such as melanoma, head and neck, liver or kidney cancer. The CDR3 spells CASELGSGNTGELFF. CDR3 nucleotides: TGCGCCAGCGAGTTGGGGAGTGGTAACACCGGGGAGCTGTTTTTT. Together with reference TRBV5-1 and TRBJ2-2, the CDR3 gives the full variable domain: KAGVTQTPRYLIKTRGQQVTLSCSPISGHRSVSWYQQTPGQGLQFLFEYFSETQRNKGNFPGRFSGRQFSNSRSEMNVSTLELGDSALYLCASELGSGNTGELFFGEGSRLTVL.